This TCR beta chain was recovered during a study of blood T cell repertoires in COVID-19. Germline V lookup: CDR1 SGHTA, CDR2 FQGNSA. This CDR3 comprises 14 residues. Trimming pared 4 bases from V and 6 bases from J, leaving 10 bases between. The repertoire was sequenced with immunoSEQ multiplex PCR; TCRdb's copy has only in-frame clones and lacks some. The data hold roughly 150,000 clones, with 86% observed a single time. The TCR sequence derives from a man aged 50 to 60 who had recovered from COVID-19. The J gene is TRBJ1-6, the V gene TRBV7-2; D may be TRBD1 (6 bases). The sample comprised PBMCs or T cells enriched from blood (not recorded which). The CDR3 DNA sequence: TGTGCCAGCAGCTCTGGACAGTCTAATTCACCCCTCCACTTT. It translates to CASSSGQSNSPLHF.